This paragraph reports one TCR beta chain. The sample originates from a study of tumor-infiltrating lymphocytes in oesophageal squamous cell carcinoma. The CDR3 has 13 amino acids. TCRdb reprocessed the PCR reads via MiXCR and lists one record per CDR3 protein. The repertoire holds 23,000 or so distinct CDR3 sequences, with about 40% as singletons. The sequenced sample consisted of esophageal tumor tissue. This clonotype was obtained from a male donor with esophageal squamous cell carcinoma. J is TRBJ2-5 and V is TRBV12-3 or TRBV12-4, with 8 bases matching TRBD1. TRBJ1-2 matches the DNA end more closely, so the J call is doubtful. This chain's CDR3 is CASSFIRGLGYTF. The CDR3 region has the DNA TGTGCCAGCAGTTTCATCAGGGGGCTGGGCTACACCTTC.